These 18 T cell receptor beta chains originate from one sample sequenced in a study of T-cell memory formation after mild COVID-19. TCRdb fed the 5' RACE reads into MiXCR, producing one record per CDR3 protein. Of about 340,000 distinct CDR3 sequences in the sample, less than 25% were seen once. Sequencing was performed on PBMCs or a T cell subset sorted from them (not recorded which). The receptors originated from a man aged 18 to 29 who had mild COVID-19 (a few samples of this study predate the infection). Cell type and time point are not known.

This clonotype was recorded a few times. The V call is TRBV28, the J call TRBJ1-1; D might be TRBD1 (6 bases). The germline V gene encodes CDR1 MDHEN and CDR2 SYDVKM. The V gene lost 7 bases and the J gene lost 5 bases, with 8 bases spanning the gap. CDR3 length equals 11 residues. In nucleotides, the CDR3 is TGTGCCAGCACCCAGGGGACTGAAGCTTTCTTT. It yields the protein CASTQGTEAFF.

The rearrangement uses TRBV5-5 and TRBJ1-4; 8 bases map to TRBD1. The CDR3 totals 12 residues. With V trimmed by 4 bases and J by 8 bases, 1 base remained unmatched. Germline loops: CDR1 SGHKS, CDR2 YYEKEE (reference sequence). The CDR3 DNA is TGTGCCAGCAGCCGGGACAGGGAAAAACTGTTTTTT. Protein product: CASSRDREKLFF.

This clonotype was seen repeatedly, ten times or more. The chain has TRBV6-4 and TRBJ2-1; a weak D match, TRBD2 (5 bases). Trimming pared 3 bases from V and 4 bases from J, leaving 10 bases between. Germline values: CDR1 MRHNA, CDR2 SNTAGT. The CDR3 covers 14 residues. In DNA, the CDR3 is TGTGCCAGCAGTGAAGGGAGTTTATACAATGAGCAGTTCTTC. This translates into CASSEGSLYNEQFF.

Details on this clonotype: A read error may account for a junction end that differs from germline. The genes are TRBV15 and TRBJ1-6, with a weak D call TRBD1 (5 bases). The CDR3 has 14 amino acids. In germline, CDR1 is LNHNV, CDR2 YYDKDF (reference sequence). The CDR3 DNA follows: TGTGCCACCAGCACGACAGAGGATAAATCACCCCTCCACTTT. Translated: CATSTTEDKSPLHF.

Only a few counts were recorded for this clonotype. The chain uses TRBV14 and TRBJ2-1, with D uncertain. The V end lost 2 bases, the J end lost 10 bases, and 15 bases lay between the germline ends. CDR1 and CDR2 (germline): SGHDN, FVKESK. The CDR3 runs to 14 residues. The CDR3 nucleotides are TGTGCCAGCAGCCAATATGGGCCCGGCTTGGAGCAGTTCTTC. It codes for CASSQYGPGLEQFF.

This clonotype was detected a few times. The chain recombines TRBV4-1 with TRBJ2-1; tentatively, D is TRBD1 (5 bases). V was clipped by 2 bases and J by 0 bases, with 11 bases between them. The CDR3 spans 16 residues. Germline-derived CDR1 and CDR2 are MGHRA and YSYEKL. In nucleotides, the CDR3 is TGCGCCAGCAGCCAAACAGGACGGATCTCCTACAATGAGCAGTTCTTC. It specifies CASSQTGRISYNEQFF.

This clonotype was counted between two and nine times. The chain has TRBV5-5 and TRBJ1-1, with D perhaps TRBD1 (6 bases). CDR1 SGHKS and CDR2 YYEKEE come from the germline V gene (reference sequence). Trimming removed 0 bases from V and 5 bases from J, with 23 bases in between. The CDR3 is made up of 18 amino acids. This CDR3 is CASSLAASGGTVWTEAFF. DNA for the CDR3: TGTGCCAGCAGCTTGGCGGCCTCCGGGGGCACCGTTTGGACTGAAGCTTTCTTT.

Written as DNA, the CDR3 is TGCGCCAGCAGTATCGACCTGGGGGGATACACTGAAGCTTTCTTT. Encoded protein: CASSIDLGGYTEAFF. The genes are TRBV23-1 and TRBJ1-1; the D gene is possibly TRBD1 (5 bases). TRBV23-1 is annotated as an ORF whose role is uncertain. Trimming shortened V by 5 bases and J by 3 bases, and 16 bases separated the two germline ends. This CDR3 region has 15 residues.

The rearrangement links TRBV27 to TRBJ2-4; 8 nucleotides line up with TRBD1. There are 14 residues in the CDR3. The junction had 4 bases not matched to a gene; V was cut back by 3 bases and J by 6 bases. Germline CDR1 reads MNHEY; CDR2 reads SMNVEV (reference sequence). The CDR3: CASSFRGQGNIQYF. Here the CDR3 DNA reads TGTGCCAGCAGTTTCAGAGGACAGGGAAACATTCAGTACTTC.

The J gene is TRBJ2-7, the V gene TRBV20-1; maybe TRBD1 (5 bases). The CDR3 runs 14 residues. V gave up 3 bases and J gave up 2 bases, with 14 bases separating them. Germline V CDR1 and CDR2: DFQATT, SNEGSKA (reference sequence). The CDR3 nucleotides are TGCAGTGCTAGCCCGTCGCAGGGTACCTACGAGCAGTACTTC. This encodes CSASPSQGTYEQYF.

The gene calls are TRBV7-8 and TRBJ2-7; D is tentatively TRBD1 or TRBD2 (6 bases each). The V gene lost 6 bases and the J gene lost 3 bases, with 12 bases spanning the gap. The CDR3 sequence is 13 residues long. Germline CDR1 and CDR2: SGHVS and FQNEAQ. The CDR3 DNA sequence: TGTGCCAGCAGTAGGAAGGGGGGCTACGAGCAGTACGTC. This encodes CASSRKGGYEQYV.

This clonotype was counted ten times or more. The chain is built from TRBV7-7 and TRBJ2-5; D is possibly TRBD1 or TRBD2 (5 bases each). CDR3 length equals 16 residues. Trimming took 1 base from V and 5 from J, leaving 17 bases between them. Germline V gene sequence: CDR1 SSHAT, CDR2 FNYEAQ (reference sequence). Here the CDR3 reads CASSLEVQGAGETQYF. The DNA of the CDR3 is TGTGCCAGCAGCTTAGAGGTGCAGGGTGCGGGTGAGACCCAGTACTTC.

The table lists this clonotype with a few counts. V gene TRBV13 combines with J gene TRBJ2-7; no clear D. The V gene lost 3 bases and the J gene lost 3 bases, with 9 bases spanning the gap. The CDR3 loop spans 13 amino acids. The germline V gene encodes CDR1 PRHDT and CDR2 FYEKMQ (reference sequence). CDR3 loop: CASSFGQSYEQYV. The CDR3, as DNA: TGTGCCAGCAGCTTCGGGCAGAGCTACGAGCAGTACGTC.

The table lists this clonotype with a few counts. This sequence joins TRBV24-1 and TRBJ1-4, with 7 nucleotides matching TRBD1. The trim removed 3 bases at V and 8 bases at J, leaving 2 bases unmatched. The CDR3 has 13 amino acids. Germline V gene lookup returns CDR1 KGHDR and CDR2 SFDVKD. The CDR3 DNA follows: TGTGCCACCAGTGATGAAGGGGGCGAAAAACTGTTTTTT. It codes for CATSDEGGEKLFF.

The chain employs TRBV30 and TRBJ1-5; D may be TRBD1 (6 bases). CDR1 GTSNPN and CDR2 SVGIG come from the germline V gene (reference sequence). V dropped 2 bases and J dropped 13 bases, with 24 bases sitting between them. The CDR3 is made up of 15 amino acids. The CDR3 nucleotides read TGTGCCTGGAGTATGGCAGGGGTAGCCCCGGGGGTGCAGCATTTT. It is translated as CAWSMAGVAPGVQHF.

The sample holds a few counts of this clonotype. The chain employs TRBV12-3 or TRBV12-4 and TRBJ2-7; D remains ambiguous. Trimming left V 2 bases short and J 4 bases short, with 6 bases between. The CDR3 length is 12 residues. The CDR3 loop is CASSLRQYEQYF. The DNA for the CDR3 is TGTGCCAGCAGTTTAAGGCAATACGAGCAGTACTTC.

This clonotype was picked up a small number of times. The chain combines TRBV5-1 with TRBJ2-3; 8 nucleotides align to TRBD2. This CDR3 is 17 amino acids long. Germline CDR1 SGHRS, CDR2 YFSETQ. J gave up 0 bases and V 0 bases, and 6 bases lay outside the gene matches. The CDR3 DNA sequence: TGCGCCAGCAGCTTGGGGCCTAGCGGGTTTAGCACAGATACGCAGTATTTT. Its protein is CASSLGPSGFSTDTQYF.

This chain connects TRBV19 to TRBJ2-2; 12 bases fit TRBD1. The CDR3 sequence is 16 residues long. Per the germline V gene, CDR1 is LNHDA and CDR2 is SQIVND (reference sequence). V shed 7 bases and J 4 bases; nucleotides not matched to a gene: 7. CDR3 coding DNA: TGTGCCAGTACCCCCGGGACAGGGGGCGGCACCGGGGAGCTGTTTTTT. This gives the protein CASTPGTGGGTGELFF. Filled out from reference TRBV19 and TRBJ2-2, the complete variable domain reads DGGITQSPKYLFRKEGQNVTLSCEQNLNHDAMYWYRQDPGQGLRLIYYSQIVNDFQKGDIAEGYSVSREKKESFPLTVTSAQKNPTAFYLCASTPGTGGGTGELFFGEGSRLTVL.